These T cell receptor beta chains were read from a single sample in a study of T cell repertoires in cytomegalovirus infection. Using its own MiXCR run on the reads, TCRdb lists one record per CDR3 protein. Among about 310,000 distinct CDR3 sequences listed, about 9.1% were seen once. Sequenced input: PBMCs. The origin of the receptors is a human donor in good health (CMV status not recorded). Some clones in this sample may be carry-over from other donors' samples. Both conserved end residues are part of each CDR3. The D gene is left open where the match is weak. Size is omitted from some rows. Given values are once, few, many or a class for expanded clones.

abundance	j_gene	v_gene	d_gene	CDR3aa	CDR3nt
many	TRBJ1-1	TRBV7-2	-	CASSLARTQNTEAFF	TGTGCCAGCAGCTTAGCGCGGACACAGAACACTGAAGCTTTCTTT
few	TRBJ1-2	TRBV2	TRBD1	CASTWDRGNYGYTF	TGTGCCAGCACTTGGGACAGGGGGAACTATGGCTACACCTTC
many	TRBJ1-2	TRBV28	-	CASSLSLLGGYGYTF	TGTGCCAGCAGTTTATCCCTGCTAGGGGGCTATGGCTACACCTTC
many	TRBJ1-2	TRBV20-1	-	CSARKGWDGYTF	TGCAGTGCTAGAAAAGGATGGGATGGCTACACCTTC
many	TRBJ2-3	TRBV2	-	CASNERGDDTQYF	TGTGCCAGCAACGAGAGAGGGGACGATACGCAGTATTTT
-	TRBJ2-7	TRBV14	-	CASSPYMGLRNEQYF	TGTGCCAGCAGCCCCTATATGGGGCTTAGAAACGAGCAGTACTTC
few	TRBJ1-2	TRBV20-1	-	CSAPRSSGYTF	TGCAGTGCCCCCAGGTCATCGGGCTACACCTTC
many	TRBJ1-1	TRBV20-1	-	CSARDSQGQGTEAFF	TGCAGTGCTAGAGATAGCCAGGGCCAGGGCACTGAAGCTTTCTTT
many	TRBJ2-2	TRBV6-2/TRBV6-3	TRBD1	CASNSGTGGPRTGELFF	TGTGCCAGCAACTCCGGGACAGGGGGTCCTCGCACCGGGGAGCTGTTTTTT
many	TRBJ1-1	TRBV28	-	CASTLGTEAFF	TGTGCCAGCACCCTGGGTACTGAAGCTTTCTTT
few	TRBJ2-5	TRBV19	TRBD2	CASRDSGGTTRETQYF	TGTGCCAGTCGGGACAGCGGGGGGACCACCAGGGAGACCCAGTACTTC
many	TRBJ2-1	TRBV4-2	TRBD1	CASSQGQGDRNEQFF	TGTGCCAGCAGCCAAGGACAGGGGGACAGAAATGAGCAGTTCTTC
many	TRBJ1-4	TRBV20-1	-	CSARVATTTNEKLFF	TGCAGTGCTAGAGTGGCTACCACAACTAATGAAAAACTGTTTTTT
-	TRBJ2-3	TRBV11-3	TRBD2	CASSLGLALAGGLSEDTDTQYF	TGTGCCAGCAGCTTAGGCCTGGCACTAGCGGGGGGTTTGTCTGAGGACACAGATACGCAGTATTTT
many	TRBJ1-3	TRBV20-1	-	CSARQVSAGNTIYF	TGCAGTGCAAGACAGGTATCGGCGGGAAACACCATATATTTT
few	TRBJ2-1	TRBV3-1	TRBD1	CASSRFTGGTKSEQFF	TGTGCCAGCAGCCGTTTTACAGGGGGGACAAAATCTGAGCAGTTCTTC
many	TRBJ1-6	TRBV19	-	CASSENGGTYNSPLHF	TGTGCCAGTAGCGAAAACGGGGGGACCTATAATTCACCCCTCCACTTT
few	TRBJ1-4	TRBV7-9	-	CASSSYRDNEKLFF	TGTGCCAGCAGCTCATACAGGGATAATGAAAAACTGTTTTTT